Given below is one T cell receptor beta chain in context. The antigen this receptor binds is unknown. Per-base quality was not reported, and no clone a single base away is much larger than it. The entry originates in a study of cytomegalovirus exposure and HLA in healthy donors (dated by TCRdb to about 2017). In terms of the full investigation: In an earlier analysis of 587 of the donors, approximately 300 Gb of sequence data and about 110 million unique TCR beta sequences from approximately 180 million T cells were reported. Approximately 310 gigabases of sequencing data and 78 million or so unique TCR sequences were included in an early release covering roughly 700 HLA-typed donors. Of the approximately 400 genotyped donors, 65% to 90% were placed in the genetic ancestry cluster associated with self-reported Caucasian donors. The study aimed to test whether cataloging public T cell receptors could reveal signatures of past pathogen exposure. Using immunosequencing, the study profiled T cell repertoires from fewer than 700 subjects and related those repertoires to cytomegalovirus serostatus. Besides the first cohort of 666 subjects, a separate validation cohort made up of some 110 different subjects was used. To predict cytomegalovirus infection status, the study brought together high-throughput TCR immunosequencing, statistical association of individual TCRs with disease status, and machine learning. In a later analysis, previously published TCR beta repertoires from some 640 donors were re-analyzed and high-resolution HLA genotyping was added so that TCR occurrence patterns could be studied. The later analysis used no new phenotypic data to find candidate immune exposures, relying instead on TCR beta sequences and their occurrence across donors. An earlier analysis of 587 of the donors applied high-throughput TCR beta sequencing to assess whether each TCR beta V gene segment acted as functional or pseudogenic. Donor age, sex, ethnicity and CMV serostatus were collected together with the repertoire data. A later genetic analysis took genome-wide SNP genotypes for about 65% of the 666 donors and used that subset as a discovery cohort. Every repertoire in the discovery cohort had been generated on one and the same sequencing platform. Class I and class II HLA loci were covered by the typing at four-digit resolution. The number of typed donors differed by locus: 629-630 for A, B, C, DRB1 and DQB1; approximately 540 for DQA1; 606 for DPA1; and some 450 for DPB1. Because of strong linkage in the cohort, a handful of DR-DQ haplotypes were treated as single units for association and clustering. Across 300 to 400 genotyped donors of the cohort, an average of roughly 230,000 unique TCR beta nucleotide sequences per donor were sequenced, and roughly 20% of those sequences were non-productive.

V lost 5 bases and J lost 2 bases; the stretch between them is 9 bases long. The germline V gene (reference sequence) yields PRHDT for CDR1 and FYEKMQ for CDR2. The CDR3 goes from the cysteine to the phenylalanine over 13 residues. Just CDR3 DNA is preserved here, 39 bases in frame from base 1. General study outcomes and caveats: The study listed approximately 150 TCR beta chains as associated with cytomegalovirus. In a later analysis, several top co-occurrence clusters were reported to appear linked to parvovirus B19, influenza, CMV and Epstein-Barr virus. A later genetic analysis reported fewer N-insertions in productive TCRs among donors in an Asian-associated ancestry cluster than the roughly 640-donor mean. According to a later analysis, most CMV-associated TCR beta chains appeared to be HLA-restricted, and the HLA associations seemed to be driven largely by CMV exposure. A further reported finding was that TCR beta sequences accurately predicted the HLA-A and HLA-B alleles for most subjects in the first cohort. According to a later analysis, TCR association rates differed among HLA loci, with DRB1 alleles showing the most associated TCRs and HLA-C alleles showing the fewest. The authors suggested that the approach could potentially be generalized to other disease states and immunological phenotypes. In vitro tests confirmed that a few of the cytomegalovirus-associated TCR beta chains recognize cytomegalovirus antigens. Some IMGT-functional V segments, including TRBV6-2 and TRBV6-3, could not be told apart with the 87-base-pair reads, so those segments were excluded. Linkage disequilibrium might explain the correlated functional status among segregating V segments, but an unknown experimental factor could not be excluded. At a false discovery rate of 0.05, a later analysis linked 15,000 to 20,000 TCR beta sequences to specific HLA alleles. In both the original and validation cohorts, the classifier was reported to diagnose cytomegalovirus status with high specificity and sensitivity. Because counts were too low, more than 15 rarely observed V segments, including chromosome 9 orphons, were left out of the earlier analysis of roughly 600 of the donors. A later analysis found that HLA-associated TCR beta chains were more clonally expanded and had lower generation probabilities than equally common non-associated chains. A group of highly shared sequence variants was considered likely to be a technical artifact of the sequencing pipeline. When HLA alleles, especially DR and DQ, strongly co-occurred, attributing TCR associations to individual alleles was difficult. In an earlier analysis of some 500 of the donors, most TCR beta V segments were observed in productive rearrangements about 87% or about 30% of the time, broadly matching IMGT annotations. This cohort had only TCR beta chains sequenced, and the lack of alpha or paired-chain data limited which features could be detected. Presence/absence analyses assumed roughly uniform sequencing depth across donors, an assumption that may not hold. Most TCR sequences were seen in very few donors, while some public TCRs were found in many individuals. Because HLA typing was missing for some donors at each locus, association tests included only the typed subset. An association between a missense DCLRE1C variant and V-gene and J-gene trimming of TCR beta chains was found in a later genetic analysis and replicated in an independent cohort. The only immune exposure information available for the cohort was CMV serostatus.

In total, 500 to 700 healthy bone marrow donors made up the cohort. At the time of sampling, all cohort members were nominally healthy, though unrecorded immune exposures were likely present. The donor tested CMV seronegative and was one of the 352 seronegative cohort members. Every donor gave a peripheral blood sample, and the peripheral blood mononuclear cells from that sample were used for TCR beta sequencing. Genomic DNA extraction from the blood cell samples was performed with the Qiagen DNeasy Blood Extraction Kit. The library was obtained by the immunoSEQ multiplex PCR assay. A mixture of 60 forward primers for TCR Vbeta segments and 13 reverse primers for TCR Jbeta segments was used in the multiplex PCR. Amplification of the CDR3 region of rearranged TCR beta genes was performed with a multiplex PCR assay on genomic DNA. The amplified TCR beta libraries were sequenced on the Illumina HiSeq System as 87-base-pair reads. The study's own analysis went as follows. A later analysis tallied 70 million to 100 million unique TCR beta chains across the 600 to 700 repertoires, and approximately 9.9 million of those chains were shared by two or more donors. A nearest-neighbor algorithm error-corrected the raw reads and collapsed the reads into unique sequences, merging closely related sequences to remove PCR and sequencing errors. To assign V, D and J gene segments, CDR3 sequences were aligned to IMGT reference sequences. For a sequence to be retained, at least a six-nucleotide match to both a V gene segment and a J gene segment was required. A rearrangement was called productive if the CDR3 had no stop codons and remained in frame with V and J, and every other rearrangement was called non-productive. CDR3 was defined according to IMGT convention as the region running from the second conserved V-encoded cysteine to the conserved J-encoded phenylalanine. Sequences without an unambiguous match to a single V gene segment were excluded from the earlier analysis of about 600 of the donors. An earlier analysis of several hundred of the donors classified V segments as functional when productive rearrangements were above 56.7% and as segregating when the standard deviation between donors was above 5%. A statistical classification framework was built for diagnosing cytomegalovirus status from the catalog of TCR beta chain sequences. A later analysis assigned V and J genes by comparing TCR nucleotide sequences with IMGT/GENE-DB human TR gene sequences. The TCRdist pipeline was used in a later analysis to assign CDR3 sequences and most-parsimonious VDJ recombination scenarios. In a later analysis, each TCR beta chain was defined by its CDR3 amino acid sequence together with its V-gene family, and reads without a unique V-gene family were excluded. As a way to deal with suspected cross-contamination and a sequencing artifact, a later analysis dropped approximately 590 nucleotide sequences that were highly shared and had low generation probability. In a later analysis, a clonal expansion index was calculated for each public chain from normalized within-repertoire ranks of inferred template counts. In a later analysis, generation probabilities were computed with a VDJ recombination model fitted to out-of-frame rearrangements, and the resulting probabilities were checked against IGoR. Hypergeometric tests were used in a later analysis to score TCR-TCR, TCR-HLA and TCR-CMV co-occurrence, with a repertoire-size bias correction applied to the TCR pairs. In a later analysis, false discovery rates were estimated by permuting HLA or CMV assignments 20 times. In a later analysis, co-occurring TCRs were grouped using DBSCAN, with TCRdist sequence similarity added in when clustering inside HLA-allele-positive subsets. Repertoires with fewer than 30,000 or more than 120,000 public chains were left out of co-occurrence clustering, as were roughly five repertoires with anomalous nucleotide sharing. The source is immuneACCESS, and TCRdb retained only in-frame sequences with V and J called. Part of the clones is not carried over; for the studies checked, unresolved V genes explain less than half of this, and the remainder is unexplained. V and J calls and clone size are those listed in that table; D and trimming were worked out from the DNA. This sample has hundreds of thousands of clones in its table, and approximately 80% of those were observed once. Roughly 0.7% of the sample comes from the top ten.

Specimen: PBMCs. The sequence links TRBV13 to TRBJ1-1, with a weak D call of TRBD1 (6 bases match). The sequence came from a boy younger than 10 in good health and CMV-seronegative. CDR3 sequence: CASSEGDNTEAFF. The DNA sequence follows: TGTGCCAGCAGCGAGGGGGACAACACTGAAGCTTTCTTT.